These 5 T cell receptor beta chains came from one sample sequenced in a study of T-cell memory formation after mild COVID-19. TCRdb ran MiXCR on the 5' RACE reads and lists one entry per CDR3 protein. The sample has approximately 260,000 distinct CDR3 sequences; roughly 18% are singletons. The sample was PBMCs or a T cell subset sorted from them (not recorded which). The receptors here all came from a man between 18 and 35 years old who had mild COVID-19 (a few samples of this study predate the infection). Cell type and time point are not known.

The CDR3 region is CASSPRGEVYEQYF. The DNA of the CDR3 is TGTGCCAGCAGTCCGAGGGGTGAGGTCTACGAGCAGTACTTC. The chain combines TRBV27 with TRBJ2-7, with D possibly being TRBD1 or TRBD2 (5 bases each). Germline CDR1 MNHEY, CDR2 SMNVEV (reference sequence). There are 14 residues in the CDR3. V was pared by 5 bases and J by 3 bases, with 14 bases between.

V usage is TRBV11-2 and J usage is TRBJ1-6; D gene uncertain. CDR3 length: 16 residues. The germline gives CDR1 SGHAT, CDR2 FQNNGV. With 4 bases removed from V and 6 bases from J, the gap between germline ends came to 16 bases. CDR3 protein: CASSWGATGLNSPLHF. The CDR3 DNA reads TGTGCCAGCAGCTGGGGAGCAACCGGTCTTAATTCACCCCTCCACTTT. The whole variable domain, filled in from reference TRBV11-2 and TRBJ1-6, reads EAGVAQSPRYKIIEKRQSVAFWCNPISGHATLYWYQQILGQGPKLLIQFQNNGVVDDSQLPKDRFSAERLKGVDSTLKIQPAKLEDSAVYLCASSWGATGLNSPLHFGNGTRLTVT.

This clonotype has only a few counts. V gene TRBV7-3 combines with J gene TRBJ2-1; maybe TRBD1 (6 bases). Germline CDR1 and CDR2: SGHTA and FQGTGA. V lost 6 bases, J lost 8 bases, and 11 bases lay in between. The CDR3 consists of 12 residues. CDR3 sequence reads: CASSSQGYEQFF. The CDR3, as DNA: TGTGCCAGCAGTTCACAGGGCTATGAGCAGTTCTTC.

This sequence joins TRBV20-1 and TRBJ2-5; 8 bases agree with TRBD2. From germline, CDR1 is DFQATT and CDR2 SNEGSKA (reference sequence). The ends lost 5 bases at V and 5 bases at J; junction bases unmatched: 13. The CDR3 length is 15 residues. The CDR3 is CSAVREGTSAETQYF. The CDR3 nucleotides read TGCAGTGCTGTCCGGGAGGGGACTAGTGCTGAGACCCAGTACTTC.

This clonotype was counted only a few times. CDR3 loop: CSASPVGNSPLHF. For the CDR3, the DNA is TGCAGTGCTAGTCCCGTCGGTAATTCACCCCTCCACTTT. The rearrangement links TRBV20-1 to TRBJ1-6; unclear D gene. V was trimmed by 3 bases and J by 6 bases, leaving 9 bases between them. The CDR3 has 13 residues. Germline V CDR1 and CDR2: DFQATT, SNEGSKA (reference sequence).